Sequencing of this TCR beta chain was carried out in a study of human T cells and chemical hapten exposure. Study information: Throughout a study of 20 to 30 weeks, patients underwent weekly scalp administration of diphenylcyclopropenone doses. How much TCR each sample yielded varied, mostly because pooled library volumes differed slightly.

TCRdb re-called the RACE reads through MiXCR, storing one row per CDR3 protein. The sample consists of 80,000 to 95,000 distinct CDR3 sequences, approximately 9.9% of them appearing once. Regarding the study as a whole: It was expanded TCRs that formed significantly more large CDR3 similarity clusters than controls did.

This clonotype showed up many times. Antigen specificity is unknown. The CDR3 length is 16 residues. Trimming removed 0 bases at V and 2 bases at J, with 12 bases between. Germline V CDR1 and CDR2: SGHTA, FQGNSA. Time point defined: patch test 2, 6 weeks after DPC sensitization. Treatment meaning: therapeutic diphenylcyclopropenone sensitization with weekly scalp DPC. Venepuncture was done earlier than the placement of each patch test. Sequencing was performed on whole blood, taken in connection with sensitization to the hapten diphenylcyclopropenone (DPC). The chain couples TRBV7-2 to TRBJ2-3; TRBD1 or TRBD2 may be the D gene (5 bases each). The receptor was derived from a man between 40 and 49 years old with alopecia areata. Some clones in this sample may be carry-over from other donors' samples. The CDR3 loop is CASSLAGAGFTDTQYF. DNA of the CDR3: TGTGCCAGCAGCTTAGCAGGGGCGGGCTTCACAGATACGCAGTATTTT.